These 32 T cell receptor beta chains came from one sample sequenced in a study of blood T cell repertoires in COVID-19. Produced via immunoSEQ multiplex PCR; TCRdb's table is partial and in-frame only. Of about 400,000 clones in the sample, approximately 85% are singletons; the top ten hold around 2%. Sequencing was performed on PBMCs or T cells enriched from blood (not recorded which). The receptor set was obtained from a woman in her thirties or forties with acute COVID-19.

The chain recombines TRBV11-2 with TRBJ2-7, with TRBD1 matching 9 bases. This CDR3 is 19 amino acids long. V dropped 6 bases and J dropped 2; count of bases not matched to a gene: 20. The germline gives CDR1 SGHAT, CDR2 FQNNGV. The CDR3 sequence is CASRPTGGQGFFGAYEQYF. Written as DNA, the CDR3 is TGTGCCAGCAGACCTACCGGCGGACAGGGGTTCTTTGGGGCCTACGAGCAGTACTTC. The full variable domain, completed using reference TRBV11-2 and TRBJ2-7, is EAGVAQSPRYKIIEKRQSVAFWCNPISGHATLYWYQQILGQGPKLLIQFQNNGVVDDSQLPKDRFSAERLKGVDSTLKIQPAKLEDSAVYLCASRPTGGQGFFGAYEQYFGPGTRLTVT.

The chain uses TRBV6-5 and TRBJ1-2, with 8 nucleotides matching TRBD1. Germline loops: CDR1 MNHEY, CDR2 SVGAGI. The CDR3 runs 15 residues. Trimming cost V 5 bases and J 7 bases; bases outside gene matches: 12. The CDR3 bases are TGTGCCAGCAGTAAACGGGGACAGGCCCTAGCTGGCTACACCTTC. This translates into CASSKRGQALAGYTF.

V and J are TRBV2 and TRBJ1-1, with no clear D. Germline CDR1 SNHLY, CDR2 FYNNEI. Trimming removed 0 bases from V and 4 bases from J, with 9 bases in between. This CDR3 comprises 14 residues. For the CDR3, the DNA is TGTGCCAGCAGTGAAGCATCAGGTCTCACTGAAGCTTTCTTT. Translating it yields CASSEASGLTEAFF.

This sequence joins TRBV18 and TRBJ1-1, with 8 bases that match TRBD1. This CDR3 has 14 amino acids. The trim removed 4 bases at V and 11 bases at J, leaving 12 bases unmatched. Germline V CDR1 and CDR2: KGHSH, LQKENI. The CDR3 spells CASSLIQGQEDAFF. CDR3 nucleotide sequence: TGTGCCAGCTCACTTATTCAGGGACAGGAAGATGCTTTCTTT.

V and J are TRBV5-6 and TRBJ2-7, with D perhaps matching TRBD1 (6 bases). Germline CDR1 is SGHDT and CDR2 is YYEEEE. The CDR3 is 13 residues long. V was cut by 2 bases and J by 5 bases, with 11 bases left in between. In DNA, the CDR3 is TGTGCCAGCAGCTTTCAGGGGTGGAACGAGCAGTACTTC. Translating it yields CASSFQGWNEQYF.

The chain joins TRBV7-9 to TRBJ1-1, with 12 bases identical to TRBD1. The junction had 4 bases not matched to a gene; V was cut back by 5 bases and J by 0 bases. The CDR3 is made up of 16 amino acids. Germline CDR1 SEHNR, CDR2 FQNEAQ (reference sequence). This CDR3 is CASSRGTGGLNTEAFF. CDR3 DNA: TGTGCCAGCAGCCGGGGGACAGGGGGCCTGAACACTGAAGCTTTCTTT.

The rearrangement joins TRBV29-1 to TRBJ1-2; no clear D. The germline gives CDR1 SQVTM, CDR2 ANQGSEA. Trimming left V 7 bases short and J 0 bases short, with 9 bases between. The CDR3 runs to 12 residues. The CDR3 nucleotides are TGCAGCGCAGCGACGGCTAACTATGGCTACACCTTC. The encoded protein is CSAATANYGYTF.

This clone appeared a few times. The chain carries TRBV7-8 and TRBJ1-5; D unresolved. CDR1 and CDR2 from the germline V gene are SGHVS and FQNEAQ. V lost 5 bases and J 0 bases, leaving 11 bases between the germline ends. The CDR3 loop spans 15 amino acids. The DNA for the CDR3 is TGTGCCAGCAGCCAAAGACAAGTTAGCAATCAGCCCCAGCATTTT. It encodes CASSQRQVSNQPQHF.

CDR3: CASSEGITAYGYTF. The DNA for the CDR3 is TGTGCCAGCAGTGAAGGTATCACAGCCTATGGCTACACCTTC. The J gene is TRBJ1-2, the V gene TRBV6-1, with D uncertain. The CDR3 runs 14 residues. The V and J ends lost 1 base and 4 bases respectively, with 10 bases between them. Germline-derived CDR1 and CDR2 are MNHNS and SASEGT.

In the case of this clone: Different DNA sequences within this sample yield the same CDR3. The rearrangement joins TRBV5-4 to TRBJ2-1, with 10 bases matching TRBD2. This CDR3 is 16 amino acids long. The trim removed 1 base at V and 0 bases at J, leaving 1 base unmatched. Looked up from germline, CDR1 is SGHNT and CDR2 is YYREEE (reference sequence). The CDR3 DNA follows: TGTGCCAGCAGCTTGTTAGCGGGGGGCTCCTACAATGAGCAGTTCTTC. Amino acids: CASSLLAGGSYNEQFF.

The chain carries TRBV7-6 and TRBJ1-3; the D is unclear. Trimming cost V 0 bases and J 0 bases, with 12 bases left between them. From germline, CDR1 is SGHVS and CDR2 FNYEAQ. CDR3 length equals 17 residues. CDR3 sequence: CASSLAGSGGSGNTIYF. CDR3 DNA: TGTGCCAGCAGCTTAGCTGGGTCAGGTGGCTCTGGAAACACCATATATTTT.

The V gene is TRBV7-6, the J gene TRBJ2-2; 8 bases fit TRBD1. Trimming cost V 5 bases and J 7 bases; bases outside gene matches: 9. CDR3 length equals 15 residues. Germline V gene sequence: CDR1 SGHVS, CDR2 FNYEAQ. In DNA, the CDR3 is TGTGCCAGCAGCCCCCTGACAGGGGTCGGCGGGGAGCTGTTTTTT. Its translation: CASSPLTGVGGELFF.

The CDR3 is CASSYGITGGSPNEQFF. As DNA, the CDR3 is TGCGCCAGCAGCTATGGTATAACAGGGGGATCCCCCAATGAGCAGTTCTTC. V gene TRBV5-1 combines with J gene TRBJ2-1; 8 bases agree with TRBD1. Unmatched junction bases numbered 14, after V lost 3 bases and J lost 6 bases. Germline V lookup: CDR1 SGHRS, CDR2 YFSETQ. This CDR3 spans 17 amino acids. The full variable domain, in which reference TRBV5-1 and TRBJ2-1 provide the parts outside the CDR3, is KAGVTQTPRYLIKTRGQQVTLSCSPISGHRSVSWYQQTPGQGLQFLFEYFSETQRNKGNFPGRFSGRQFSNSRSEMNVSTLELGDSALYLCASSYGITGGSPNEQFFGPGTRLTVL.

V usage is TRBV28 and J usage is TRBJ1-6, with D tentatively TRBD1 (5 bases). The germline V gene has CDR1 MDHEN and CDR2 SYDVKM. The CDR3 has 18 residues. Trimming stripped 2 bases from V and 1 base from J, with 15 bases between. The CDR3 reads CASSLPPGGGSYNSPLHF. The CDR3, as DNA: TGTGCCAGCAGTTTACCCCCCGGGGGGGGGTCCTATAATTCACCCCTCCACTTT.

The chain combines TRBV4-1 with TRBJ1-2, with D maybe TRBD1 (5 bases). V was clipped by 7 bases and J by 3 bases, with 15 bases between them. In germline, CDR1 is MGHRA, CDR2 YSYEKL. The CDR3 consists of 14 residues. This chain's CDR3 is CASTPGPGDYGYTF. In nucleotides, the CDR3 is TGCGCCAGCACCCCAGGGCCGGGGGACTATGGCTACACCTTC.

The chain links TRBV18 to TRBJ2-7; D is unclear. Germline assignment: CDR1 KGHSH and CDR2 LQKENI. The CDR3 is 14 residues long. Trimming removed 2 bases at V and 0 bases at J, with 8 bases between. The CDR3 loop reads CASSPGRSSYEQYF. The CDR3 DNA follows: TGTGCCAGCTCACCAGGAAGGAGCTCCTACGAGCAGTACTTC.

This chain's CDR3 is CASSLGGTANSGNTIYF. The CDR3 DNA reads as TGCGCCAGCAGCTTGGGAGGGACAGCGAACTCTGGAAACACCATATATTTT. J is TRBJ1-3 and V is TRBV5-1; 7 bases align to TRBD1. V dropped 0 bases and J dropped 0; count of bases not matched to a gene: 6. In germline, CDR1 is SGHRS, CDR2 YFSETQ. The CDR3 is 17 amino acids.

This chain links TRBV18 with TRBJ1-6; 10 bases map to TRBD1. The germline V gene encodes CDR1 KGHSH and CDR2 LQKENI. The CDR3 has 15 residues. V lost 5 bases, J lost 7 bases, and 5 bases stayed unmatched. DNA for the CDR3: TGTGCCAGCTCAAAGGGGACAGGGGACAATTCACCCCTCCACTTT. Translation gives CASSKGTGDNSPLHF. The variable domain in full, completed from reference TRBV18 and TRBJ1-6, reads NAGVMQNPRHLVRRRGQEARLRCSPMKGHSHVYWYRQLPEEGLKFMVYLQKENIIDESGMPKERFSAEFPKEGPSILRIQQVVRGDSAAYFCASSKGTGDNSPLHFGNGTRLTVT.

This clone was found a few times. This sequence joins TRBV27 and TRBJ1-6; 10 bases are shared with TRBD1. J was trimmed by 8 bases and V by 3 bases; bases with no gene match: 13. The CDR3 is made up of 18 amino acids. From germline, CDR1 is MNHEY and CDR2 SMNVEV (reference sequence). The CDR3 protein is CASSFGRSGTGVHSPLHF. The CDR3 DNA sequence: TGTGCCAGCAGTTTTGGTAGGTCCGGGACAGGGGTACATTCACCCCTCCACTTT.

The CDR3 DNA sequence: TGTGCCAGCAGCCCTAGGACAGGGTTGAGGGAGCAGTACTTC. Translating gives CASSPRTGLREQYF. The chain joins TRBV11-2 to TRBJ2-7; 8 nucleotides align to TRBD1. Per the germline V gene, CDR1 is SGHAT and CDR2 is FQNNGV. Germline trimming cut 5 bases from V and 7 bases from J; bases unmatched to any gene: 10. This CDR3 is built from 14 residues. The complete variable domain, with remaining parts taken from reference TRBV11-2 and TRBJ2-7, reads EAGVAQSPRYKIIEKRQSVAFWCNPISGHATLYWYQQILGQGPKLLIQFQNNGVVDDSQLPKDRFSAERLKGVDSTLKIQPAKLEDSAVYLCASSPRTGLREQYFGPGTRLTVT.

The V and J genes are TRBV7-2 and TRBJ1-5, with 8 positions matching TRBD1. Germline-derived CDR1 and CDR2 are SGHTA and FQGNSA. CDR3 length equals 13 residues. J was trimmed by 5 bases and V by 4 bases; bases with no gene match: 1. CDR3 sequence reads: CASSSTGDQPQHF. The CDR3 bases are TGTGCCAGCAGCTCGACAGGGGATCAGCCCCAGCATTTT.

The V and J genes are TRBV5-1 and TRBJ2-5; D possibly corresponds to TRBD2 (7 bases). Trimming took 1 base from V and 4 from J, leaving 17 bases between them. There are 16 residues in the CDR3. Germline V CDR1 and CDR2: SGHRS, YFSETQ. For the CDR3, the DNA is TGCGCCAGCAGCTTGAATGGGGGGGCGCGCGTAGAGACCCAGTACTTC. It is translated as CASSLNGGARVETQYF.

This clone was seen only a few times. The chain carries TRBV19 and TRBJ1-1; D perhaps matches TRBD1 (6 bases). The V gene lost 3 bases and the J gene lost 4 bases, with 9 bases spanning the gap. The germline CDR1 and CDR2 sequences are LNHDA and SQIVND (reference sequence). The CDR3 consists of 13 residues. CDR3 coding DNA: TGTGCCAGTAGTATTACAGGGCTCACTGAAGCTTTCTTT. Its translation: CASSITGLTEAFF.

This chain links TRBV27 with TRBJ2-1; 9 nucleotides align to TRBD1. J lost 1 base, V lost 6 bases, and 7 bases had no gene match. Germline CDR1 MNHEY, CDR2 SMNVEV (reference sequence). This CDR3 is built from 16 residues. CDR3: CASRPGQGRSYNEQFF. The CDR3 coding sequence is TGTGCCAGCAGGCCGGGACAGGGAAGATCCTACAATGAGCAGTTCTTC.

The rearrangement links TRBV13 to TRBJ1-3; D is unclear. V lost 2 bases to trimming and J lost 0 bases, with 11 bases between them. In germline, CDR1 is PRHDT, CDR2 FYEKMQ (reference sequence). The CDR3 sequence is 16 residues long. The CDR3 coding sequence is TGTGCCAGCAGCTTATCGGTGCTCCCCTCTGGAAACACCATATATTTT. This gives the protein CASSLSVLPSGNTIYF.

This chain connects TRBV2 to TRBJ1-5, with 8 bases aligning to TRBD1. Germline values: CDR1 SNHLY, CDR2 FYNNEI. The CDR3 is 16 residues long. The ends lost 4 bases at V and 2 bases at J; junction bases unmatched: 7. CDR3 in amino acids: CASSADRGIGNQPQHF. For the CDR3, the DNA is TGTGCCAGCAGTGCAGACAGGGGAATCGGCAATCAGCCCCAGCATTTT.

V is TRBV18 and J is TRBJ1-5; 7 nucleotides line up with TRBD1. Trimming at V came to 6 bases and at J to 0 bases, leaving 5 bases not matched to a gene. Germline V gene lookup returns CDR1 KGHSH and CDR2 LQKENI. The CDR3 consists of 15 residues. Here the CDR3 reads CASSLDRISNQPQHF. The CDR3, as DNA: TGTGCCAGCTCCCTGGACAGGATTAGCAATCAGCCCCAGCATTTT.

The V and J genes are TRBV10-3 and TRBJ2-3, with D unresolved. The germline V gene has CDR1 ENHRY and CDR2 SYGVKD. The CDR3 totals 14 residues. The V end was cut by 5 bases, the J end by 0 bases, with 9 bases between. CDR3 in amino acids: CAISLGDSTDTQYF. The CDR3 nucleotides read TGTGCCATCAGTTTAGGAGACAGCACAGATACGCAGTATTTT.

The rearrangement uses TRBV7-9 and TRBJ1-5; D may be TRBD1 (5 bases). Germline CDR1 reads SEHNR; CDR2 reads FQNEAQ (reference sequence). Trimming cost V 1 base and J 1 base, with 5 bases left between them. The CDR3 extends over 14 amino acids. The CDR3 DNA sequence: TGTGCCAGCAGCTTAGACAGGAGCAATCAGCCCCAGCATTTT. It encodes CASSLDRSNQPQHF.

The chain uses TRBV10-1 and TRBJ1-2, with 7 positions matching TRBD1. The germline CDR1 and CDR2 sequences are WNHNN and SYGVQD (reference sequence). This CDR3 has 14 amino acids. J lost 8 bases, V lost 9 bases, and 15 bases had no gene match. As DNA, the CDR3 is TGCGCCAGGAGGCTTTTGCGGGACAGACAGGGCTACACCTTC. This encodes CARRLLRDRQGYTF.

The chain joins TRBV4-1 to TRBJ2-7; D possibly corresponds to TRBD1 (6 bases). The germline CDR1 and CDR2 sequences are MGHRA and YSYEKL. Trimming took off 1 base at V and 2 bases at J, with 27 bases between the two ends. This CDR3 has 20 amino acids. The CDR3 coding sequence is TGCGCCAGCAGCCAAGGATCTCACGCTGGCGCGGTCGGACAGACCTACGAGCAGTACTTC. It specifies CASSQGSHAGAVGQTYEQYF.

This chain uses TRBV18 with TRBJ2-3; 10 bases are a match to TRBD1. This CDR3 spans 16 amino acids. CDR1 and CDR2 from the germline V gene are KGHSH and LQKENI. V lost 3 bases, J lost 1 base, and 4 bases stayed unmatched. The CDR3 sequence: CASSPSGQGGTDTQYF. The CDR3 nucleotides read TGTGCCAGCTCACCCAGCGGACAGGGGGGCACAGATACGCAGTATTTT. Full variable domain (remainder filled in from reference TRBV18 and TRBJ2-3): NAGVMQNPRHLVRRRGQEARLRCSPMKGHSHVYWYRQLPEEGLKFMVYLQKENIIDESGMPKERFSAEFPKEGPSILRIQQVVRGDSAAYFCASSPSGQGGTDTQYFGPGTRLTVL.